This T cell receptor (beta chain) was sequenced in a study of shared clonotypes between healthy human individuals. The germline CDR1 and CDR2 sequences are MDHEN and SYDVKM. Trimming took 1 base from V and 6 from J, leaving 13 bases between them. This CDR3 has 16 residues. Study-wide findings and caveats: The authors sampled blood alone, and tissue repertoires likely differ.

Clones were sequenced by immunoSEQ multiplex PCR, and TCRdb holds only the in-frame ones, with some missing. The sample shows fewer than 850,000 clones, 90% of them seen only once. On this clone: Its target is not known.

Donors, healthy HIV-negative adults, lacked recent acute infections or vaccinations. The chain uses TRBV28 and TRBJ1-6, with a weak D call TRBD1 (5 bases). Sequenced material: memory CD8+ T cells from PBMCs. The subset was: CD45RO+ cells pooled with CCR7-negative TemRA cells. This clonotype was sampled from a man younger than 30 in good health. Some clones in this sample may be carry-over from other donors' samples. CDR3 residues: CASSLFPGDLNSPLHF. The DNA of the CDR3 is TGTGCCAGCAGTTTATTTCCGGGGGACCTTAATTCACCCCTCCACTTT.